This is a list of T cell receptor beta chains from one sample in a study of shared clonotypes between healthy human individuals. Assay used: immunoSEQ multiplex PCR; TCRdb lists only in-frame clones, some missing. The repertoire holds some 1.4 million clones, approximately 97% seen once, with roughly 1.1% in the top ten. Sequencing was carried out using naive CD4+ T cells sorted from blood. The receptors originated from a young man in good health. Each CDR3 is given with its conserved first and last residue. The order of the fields is J gene, clone size, D gene, V gene, CDR3 protein, CDR3 DNA. A D gene is named only where the DNA matches it firmly. A clone size is listed for some rows: how often the clone was seen (once, few, many), or a class if it is expanded.

J: TRBJ2-1
size: -
D: -
V: TRBV18
CDR3: CASSQVIRASYNEQFF
DNA: TGTGCCAGCTCCCAGGTTATTCGGGCCTCCTACAATGAGCAGTTCTTC

J: TRBJ2-7
size: -
D: -
V: TRBV19
CDR3: CASSAPRGAAPTYEQYF
DNA: TGTGCCAGTAGTGCCCCGAGGGGGGCGGCTCCCACCTACGAGCAGTACTTC

J: TRBJ1-2
size: -
D: -
V: TRBV7-9
CDR3: CASRPRAFGDYGYTF
DNA: TGTGCCAGCAGGCCCAGGGCATTTGGGGACTATGGCTACACCTTC

J: TRBJ2-2
size: -
D: -
V: TRBV18
CDR3: CASSTGTVNAGELFF
DNA: TGTGCCAGCTCAACCGGGACGGTAAACGCCGGGGAGCTGTTTTTT

J: TRBJ1-3
size: -
D: -
V: TRBV28
CDR3: CASSDTQGGSGNTIYF
DNA: TGTGCCAGCAGCGATACACAGGGTGGAAGTGGAAACACCATATATTTT

J: TRBJ2-3
size: once
D: -
V: TRBV30
CDR3: CAWSSAGYTDTQYF
DNA: TGTGCCTGGAGTTCGGCGGGATACACAGATACGCAGTATTTT

J: TRBJ1-2
size: -
D: -
V: TRBV5-4
CDR3: CASSLVGPREGYTF
DNA: TGTGCCAGCAGCTTGGTGGGACCTAGAGAGGGCTACACCTTC

J: TRBJ2-3
size: -
D: TRBD2
V: TRBV10-1
CDR3: CASSWTSVHDTQYF
DNA: TGCGCCAGCAGTTGGACTAGTGTTCATGATACGCAGTATTTT

J: TRBJ1-4
size: -
D: -
V: TRBV7-9
CDR3: CASSQPRGRTNEKLFF
DNA: TGTGCCAGCAGCCAGCCCCGGGGGAGGACTAATGAAAAACTGTTTTTT

J: TRBJ1-2
size: -
D: TRBD1
V: TRBV7-2
CDR3: CASVPTGVNYGYTF
DNA: TGTGCCAGTGTCCCGACAGGGGTTAACTATGGCTACACCTTC

J: TRBJ1-4
size: -
D: TRBD1
V: TRBV28
CDR3: CASSFGQGINEKLFF
DNA: TGTGCCAGCAGTTTCGGACAGGGGATTAATGAAAAACTGTTTTTT

J: TRBJ2-3
size: -
D: -
V: TRBV6-5
CDR3: CASSQRPFSTDTQYF
DNA: TGTGCCAGCAGTCAACGACCCTTCTCCACAGATACGCAGTATTTT

J: TRBJ2-5
size: -
D: -
V: TRBV10-3
CDR3: CAISAWREQEAYAAETQYF
DNA: TGTGCCATCAGTGCTTGGCGGGAACAGGAGGCTTATGCGGCTGAGACCCAGTACTTC

J: TRBJ2-3
size: -
D: -
V: TRBV5-1
CDR3: CASSFLVADTQYF
DNA: TGCGCCAGCAGTTTCTTAGTGGCAGATACGCAGTATTTT

J: TRBJ2-1
size: -
D: TRBD2
V: TRBV29-1
CDR3: CSVEPPGLVFYEQFF
DNA: TGCAGCGTTGAGCCCCCGGGACTAGTTTTTTATGAGCAGTTCTTC

J: TRBJ2-1
size: -
D: TRBD2
V: TRBV4-3
CDR3: CASSQGASSGRAYWYNEQFF
DNA: TGCGCCAGCAGCCAGGGGGCCTCTAGCGGGAGGGCCTATTGGTACAATGAGCAGTTCTTC

J: TRBJ1-4
size: -
D: -
V: TRBV5-6
CDR3: CASSSYSATNEKLFF
DNA: TGTGCCAGCAGCTCCTACAGCGCAACTAATGAAAAACTGTTTTTT

J: TRBJ2-1
size: -
D: TRBD2
V: TRBV5-1
CDR3: CASSSRGSTSGRSYNEQFF
DNA: TGCGCCAGCAGCTCCAGGGGGTCCACTAGCGGGAGGTCCTACAATGAGCAGTTCTTC

J: TRBJ2-7
size: -
D: -
V: TRBV5-5
CDR3: CASSFTGTYEQYF
DNA: TGTGCCAGCAGCTTTACTGGCACCTACGAGCAGTACTTC

J: TRBJ2-7
size: -
D: -
V: TRBV7-2
CDR3: CASSDLGYEQYF
DNA: TGTGCCAGCAGCGACCTGGGGTACGAGCAGTACTTC

J: TRBJ2-3
size: -
D: -
V: TRBV2
CDR3: CASSEALRRAYDTQYF
DNA: TGTGCCAGCAGTGAAGCGCTTCGGCGGGCATACGATACGCAGTATTTT

J: TRBJ2-1
size: -
D: -
V: TRBV9
CDR3: CASSVGGDSSYNEQFF
DNA: TGTGCCAGCAGCGTAGGCGGGGACAGCTCCTACAATGAGCAGTTCTTC

J: TRBJ2-5
size: -
D: -
V: TRBV18
CDR3: CASSPAYETQYF
DNA: TGTGCCAGCTCACCGGCCTACGAGACCCAGTACTTC

J: TRBJ2-3
size: once
D: TRBD2
V: TRBV10-3
CDR3: CAISESGGPGLAGAPSTDTQYF
DNA: TGTGCCATCAGTGAGTCGGGTGGGCCAGGACTAGCGGGAGCCCCTAGCACAGATACGCAGTATTTT

J: TRBJ2-4
size: -
D: -
V: TRBV28
CDR3: CASSYPGVAKNIQYF
DNA: TGTGCCAGCAGTTATCCCGGGGTAGCCAAAAACATTCAGTACTTC

J: TRBJ1-2
size: -
D: -
V: TRBV5-4
CDR3: CASSTRAQGGNYGYTF
DNA: TGTGCCAGCAGCACCCGAGCACAGGGTGGTAACTATGGCTACACCTTC

J: TRBJ1-4
size: once
D: -
V: TRBV2
CDR3: CASSERVNEKLFF
DNA: TGTGCCAGCAGTGAAAGAGTGAATGAAAAACTGTTTTTT

J: TRBJ2-2
size: -
D: TRBD1
V: TRBV7-6
CDR3: CASSLAAGTANTGELFF
DNA: TGTGCCAGCAGCTTAGCTGCCGGGACAGCGAACACCGGGGAGCTGTTTTTT

J: TRBJ2-2
size: -
D: TRBD2
V: TRBV9
CDR3: CASGPGVAGITGELFF
DNA: TGTGCCAGCGGACCAGGGGTAGCGGGAATCACCGGGGAGCTGTTTTTT

J: TRBJ1-1
size: -
D: TRBD1
V: TRBV6-5
CDR3: CAIQTGARTEAFF
DNA: TGTGCCATTCAGACAGGGGCGAGGACTGAAGCTTTCTTT

J: TRBJ2-1
size: -
D: TRBD1
V: TRBV5-4
CDR3: CASSLSGTGDNEQFF
DNA: TGTGCCAGCAGCTTATCCGGGACAGGAGACAATGAGCAGTTCTTC

J: TRBJ1-2
size: -
D: -
V: TRBV29-1
CDR3: CSVKVAYGYTF
DNA: TGCAGCGTTAAGGTAGCCTATGGCTACACCTTC

J: TRBJ1-1
size: -
D: -
V: TRBV19
CDR3: CASRTLGSGTEAFF
DNA: TGTGCCAGTAGGACTCTGGGTTCGGGCACTGAAGCTTTCTTT

J: TRBJ2-7
size: -
D: -
V: TRBV5-6
CDR3: CASSLGELVQTSYEQYF
DNA: TGTGCCAGCAGCTTGGGCGAGTTGGTCCAGACTTCCTACGAGCAGTACTTC

J: TRBJ2-7
size: -
D: TRBD2
V: TRBV6-1
CDR3: CASSVSGRAYEQYF
DNA: TGTGCCAGCAGTGTAAGCGGGAGGGCCTACGAGCAGTACTTC

J: TRBJ2-1
size: -
D: TRBD2
V: TRBV11-2
CDR3: CASSLLIAGVFAQFF
DNA: TGTGCCAGCAGCTTACTCATAGCGGGAGTGTTCGCTCAGTTCTTC

J: TRBJ2-4
size: -
D: -
V: TRBV27
CDR3: CASSSRGRGLAKNIQYF
DNA: TGTGCCAGCAGTTCCCGCGGACGGGGCCTAGCCAAAAACATTCAGTACTTC